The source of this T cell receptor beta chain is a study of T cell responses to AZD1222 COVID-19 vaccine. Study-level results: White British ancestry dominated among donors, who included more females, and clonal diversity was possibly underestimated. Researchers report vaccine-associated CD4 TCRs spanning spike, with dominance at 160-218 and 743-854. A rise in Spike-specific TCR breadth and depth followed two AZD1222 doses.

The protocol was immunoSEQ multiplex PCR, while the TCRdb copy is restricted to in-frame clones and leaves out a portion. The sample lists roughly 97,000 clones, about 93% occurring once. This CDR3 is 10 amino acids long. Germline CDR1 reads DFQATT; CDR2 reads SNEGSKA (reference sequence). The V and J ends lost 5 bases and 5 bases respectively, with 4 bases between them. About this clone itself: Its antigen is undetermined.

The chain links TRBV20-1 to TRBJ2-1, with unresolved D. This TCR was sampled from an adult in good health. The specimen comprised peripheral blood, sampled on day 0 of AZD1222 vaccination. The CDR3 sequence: CSALNNEQFF. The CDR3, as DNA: TGCAGTGCTCTCAACAATGAGCAGTTCTTC.